This T cell receptor (beta chain) was found in a study of long-term antiretroviral therapy in people with HIV (dated by TCRdb to between 2021 and 2022). At the level of the whole study: The earliest samples were collected approximately a decade before the 2015 WHO recommendation for immediate ART, a period when ART was typically delayed until CD4 counts fell. No cross-contamination during QIAcube processing was seen in test extractions of a monoclonal T-cell line run alongside 33 polyclonal samples. The cohort contributed over 150 cryopreserved PBMC samples from 30 adults with confirmed HIV infection, collected serially over a mean of approximately 6 years (range 1-12). About 35% of the 30 participants with HIV were female. This retrospective serial study examined whether starting ART and sustained HIV suppression were associated with changes in the composition and diversity of the TRB repertoire in peripheral blood.

What the study reported, not specific to this receptor: The repertoire was dominated across all time points by expanded TRB clones identified before ART initiation, although this dominance was seen to fluctuate and to decrease in many PLHIV after ART. Inferences about post-ART repertoire changes were limited because no data were available on ART adherence, viral resistance or therapy changes. Starting ART was linked to a significant rise in TRB diversity, yet even after long-term ART the diversity remained significantly lower than in transplant donor controls. HIV repertoires had narrower CDR3 length ranges than controls, and the network structure suggested an antigen-experienced repertoire that shifted only slightly toward naive after ART. Unsorted PBMC were profiled instead of sorted CD4+ and CD8+ T cells because pre-ART samples had limited cell numbers. Owing to limited PBMC availability, only the TCR beta chain was sequenced, without alpha chain pairing. The samples span the years 2004 to 2017, and the ART regimens used may be less effective than current regimens.

The cysteine opens and the phenylalanine closes a CDR3 of 14 amino acids. Just the 42-base CDR3 DNA is kept, in frame starting at base 1. Via the germline V gene, CDR1 is SGHNT and CDR2 YENEEA. Trimming takes 5 bases off V and 1 base off J; junction bases not matched to a gene: 4. To be included, a participant needed at least one PBMC sample from before ART initiation plus at least two post-ART samples. All participants with HIV were treated in the United States of America. Before DNA extraction, cryopreserved samples of roughly 1-10 million PBMC were thawed and washed. At the time of the earliest PBMC sample, participants with HIV were aged between about 20 and 60 years. Per participant, PBMC samples came from 1-4 timepoints prior to ART initiation and 2-8 timepoints following ART initiation, for a median of 7 samples. Serial HIV viral load, CD4+ T-cell count, ART history and demographic data were obtained for every participant. Genomic DNA was extracted from unsorted PBMC with a Qiagen kit on a QIAcube, processed in batches of 12 samples.

As to this clone: This clone's antigen is unknown. Base qualities are not provided; no much larger clone lies one nucleotide away.

The immunoSEQ hsTCRB v3.0 assay was used at survey level resolution to sequence the TRB variable region. TRB sequencing targeted a depth of about 35,000-55,000 T-cell genomes per sample. An Illumina MiSeq with a v3 150-cycle kit was used to sequence the pooled TRB libraries. Per the source publication's procedure: Repertoire analysis was performed in R inside a reproducible Nextflow workflow that covered QC, data transformation and analysis. Custom analyses were implemented in LymphoSeq2, an R package for AIRR-Seq data exploration. Several samples that produced fewer than 5000 total TRB sequences were removed, so some 180 HIV repertoires were analyzed. Among the 188 retained HIV repertoires, some 60 were collected before ART initiation and 120 to 140 were collected after ART initiation. Repertoires were downsampled to 5000 TRB nucleotide sequences, and summary statistics were averaged over 100 downsampling iterations. Only TRB sequences with CDR3 regions of at least seven amino acids were retained for analysis. Diversity was assessed using a clonality score derived from Shannon entropy and using the Gini coefficient. In the repertoire networks, any two of the top 5000 CDR3 amino acid sequences were linked whenever the two sequences differed by an edit distance of one. For TRB CDR3 amino acid sequences, GLIPH2 was used to predict antigen specificity groups and MHC restriction. To flag known associations with CMV, EBV, HIV or tissue antigens, CDR3 amino acid sequences were compared against VDJdb and McPAS-TCR. Pre-ART, post-ART and control groups were compared with Wilcoxon signed-rank tests and Holm-Bonferroni correction. TCRdb's version of the immuneACCESS table is confined to in-frame rearrangements and falls short of the full clone set. An unresolved V gene accounts for under half of the shortfall where checked; the remainder is of unknown origin. D and trimming come from the DNA, and the V and J calls and clone size come from that table. For this sample there are tens of thousands of clones; roughly 80% appear just once. Over 4% of the sample rests with the top ten.

This chain is built from TRBV11-3 and TRBJ2-5; TRBD1 lines up with 7 middle nucleotides. Sequences were derived from unsorted PBMCs, sampled 1.5 years after starting antiretroviral therapy. The receptor was derived from a man aged 18 to 30 with HIV. The CDR3 reads as follows: CASSATGIQETQYF. The DNA reads TGTGCCAGCAGCGCGACAGGGATCCAAGAGACCCAGTACTTC.